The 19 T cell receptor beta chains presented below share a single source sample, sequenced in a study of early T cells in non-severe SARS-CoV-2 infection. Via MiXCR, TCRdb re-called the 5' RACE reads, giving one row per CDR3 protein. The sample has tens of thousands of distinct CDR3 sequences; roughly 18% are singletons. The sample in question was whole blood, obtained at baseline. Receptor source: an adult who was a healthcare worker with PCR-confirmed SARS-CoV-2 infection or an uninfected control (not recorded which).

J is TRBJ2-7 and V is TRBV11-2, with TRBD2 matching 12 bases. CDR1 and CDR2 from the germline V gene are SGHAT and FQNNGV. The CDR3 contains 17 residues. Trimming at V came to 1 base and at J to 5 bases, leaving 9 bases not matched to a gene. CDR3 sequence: CASSLAASGGAADEQYF. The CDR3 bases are TGTGCCAGCAGCTTAGCGGCTAGCGGGGGGGCGGCCGACGAGCAGTACTTC.

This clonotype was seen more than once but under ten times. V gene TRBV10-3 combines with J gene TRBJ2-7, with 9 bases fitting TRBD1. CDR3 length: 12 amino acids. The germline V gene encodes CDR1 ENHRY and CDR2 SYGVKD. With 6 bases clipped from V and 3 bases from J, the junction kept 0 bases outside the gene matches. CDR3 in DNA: TGTGCCATCAGGGGACAGGGCTACGAGCAGTACTTC. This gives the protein CAIRGQGYEQYF.

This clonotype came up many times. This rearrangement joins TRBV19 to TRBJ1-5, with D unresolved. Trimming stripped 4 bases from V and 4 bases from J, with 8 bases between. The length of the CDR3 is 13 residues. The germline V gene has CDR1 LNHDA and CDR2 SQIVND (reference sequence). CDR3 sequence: CASSRDLNQPQHF. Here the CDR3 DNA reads TGTGCCAGTAGTAGGGATCTTAATCAGCCCCAGCATTTT.

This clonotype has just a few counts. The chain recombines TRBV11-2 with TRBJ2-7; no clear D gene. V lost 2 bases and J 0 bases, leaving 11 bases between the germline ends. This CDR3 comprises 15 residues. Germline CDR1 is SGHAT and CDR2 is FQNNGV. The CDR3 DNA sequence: TGTGCCAGCAGCTTATTCACGGTTAGCTCCTACGAGCAGTACTTC. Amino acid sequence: CASSLFTVSSYEQYF.

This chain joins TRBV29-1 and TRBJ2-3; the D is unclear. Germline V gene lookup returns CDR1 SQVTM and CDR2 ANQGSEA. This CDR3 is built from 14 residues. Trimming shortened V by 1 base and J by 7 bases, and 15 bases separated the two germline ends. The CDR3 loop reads CSVEGVGSINTQYF. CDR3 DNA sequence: TGCAGCGTTGAAGGGGTCGGTTCCATAAATACGCAGTATTTT.

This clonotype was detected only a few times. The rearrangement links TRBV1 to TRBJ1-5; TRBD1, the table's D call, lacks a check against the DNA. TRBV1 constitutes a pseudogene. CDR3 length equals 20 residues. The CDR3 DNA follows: TGCACCAGCAGCCAAGTGTACGCGGGACAAGAGATTTTTAGCAATCAGCCCCAGCATTTT. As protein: CTSSQVYAGQEIFSNQPQHF.

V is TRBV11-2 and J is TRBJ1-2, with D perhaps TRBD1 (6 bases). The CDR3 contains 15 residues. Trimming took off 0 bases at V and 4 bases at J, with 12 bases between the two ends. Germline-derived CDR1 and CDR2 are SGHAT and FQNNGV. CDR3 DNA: TGTGCCAGCAGCTTAGATCAGGGGTTCTTCTATGGCTACACCTTC. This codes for CASSLDQGFFYGYTF.

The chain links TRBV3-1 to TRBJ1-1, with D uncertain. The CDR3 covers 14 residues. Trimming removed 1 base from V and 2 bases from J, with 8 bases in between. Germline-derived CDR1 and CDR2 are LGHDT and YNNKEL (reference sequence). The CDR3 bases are TGTGCCAGCAGCCAAGGACATATAAACACTGAAGCTTTCTTT. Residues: CASSQGHINTEAFF.

The CDR3 DNA follows: TGTGCCAGCTCACCGGGCAGAGGGGAGACCCAGTACTTC. Translation: CASSPGRGETQYF. V usage is TRBV18 and J usage is TRBJ2-5; tentative D call: TRBD2 (5 bases). This CDR3 contains 13 residues. V shed 3 bases and J shed 5 bases, with 10 bases lying between them. Germline values: CDR1 KGHSH, CDR2 LQKENI.

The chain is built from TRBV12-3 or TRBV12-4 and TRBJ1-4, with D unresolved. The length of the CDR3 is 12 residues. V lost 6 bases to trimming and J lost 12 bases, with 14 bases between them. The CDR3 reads CASSRMLPELFF. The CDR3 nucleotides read TGTGCCAGCAGCCGCATGCTTCCTGAACTGTTTTTT.

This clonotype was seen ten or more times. The CDR3 coding sequence is TGCAGTGCTAGATCAGGGGACACTGAAGCTTTCTTT. Its protein product is CSARSGDTEAFF. The V call is TRBV20-1, the J call TRBJ1-1; weak D call: TRBD1 (6 bases). This CDR3 comprises 12 residues. Germline V CDR1 and CDR2: DFQATT, SNEGSKA (reference sequence). V lost 2 bases and J lost 3, with 7 bases in between.

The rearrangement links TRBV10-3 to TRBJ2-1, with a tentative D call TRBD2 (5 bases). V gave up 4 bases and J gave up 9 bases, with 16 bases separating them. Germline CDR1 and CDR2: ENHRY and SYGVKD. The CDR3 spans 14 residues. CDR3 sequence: CAISATPYAGEQFF. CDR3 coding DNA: TGTGCCATCAGTGCGACGCCCTACGCGGGTGAGCAGTTCTTC.

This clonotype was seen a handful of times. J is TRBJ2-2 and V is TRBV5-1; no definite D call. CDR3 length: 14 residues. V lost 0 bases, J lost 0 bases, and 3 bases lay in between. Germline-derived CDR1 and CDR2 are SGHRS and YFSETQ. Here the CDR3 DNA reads TGCGCCAGCAGCTTGGTTGCGAACACCGGGGAGCTGTTTTTT. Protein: CASSLVANTGELFF.

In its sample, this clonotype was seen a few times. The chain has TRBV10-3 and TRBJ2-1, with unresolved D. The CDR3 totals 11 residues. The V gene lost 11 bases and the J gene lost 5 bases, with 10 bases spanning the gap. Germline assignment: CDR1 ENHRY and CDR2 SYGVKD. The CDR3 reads CASRVNNEQFF. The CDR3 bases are TGTGCCTCCCGGGTGAACAATGAGCAGTTCTTC.

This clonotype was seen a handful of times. The CDR3 region has the DNA TGTGCCAGCTCACCAGCCCAAGGACAGACCGAGCAGTACTTC. Amino acid sequence: CASSPAQGQTEQYF. The rearrangement joins TRBV18 to TRBJ2-7, with D possibly TRBD1 on 6 matching bases. This CDR3 spans 14 amino acids. V was cut by 2 bases and J by 6 bases, with 14 bases left in between. CDR1 is KGHSH, CDR2 LQKENI, per germline.

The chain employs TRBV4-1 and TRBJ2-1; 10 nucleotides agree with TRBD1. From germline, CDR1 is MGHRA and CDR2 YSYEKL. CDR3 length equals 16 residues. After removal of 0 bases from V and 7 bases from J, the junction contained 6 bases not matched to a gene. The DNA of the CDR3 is TGCGCCAGCAGCCAAGATAGACAGGGGGCCCGGAATGAGCAGTTCTTC. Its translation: CASSQDRQGARNEQFF.

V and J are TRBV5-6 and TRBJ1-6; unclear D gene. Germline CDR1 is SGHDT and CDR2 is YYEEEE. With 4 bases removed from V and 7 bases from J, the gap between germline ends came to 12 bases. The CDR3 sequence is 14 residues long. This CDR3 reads CASSVGLRNSPLHF. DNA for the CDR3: TGTGCCAGCAGCGTTGGACTCAGAAATTCACCCCTCCACTTT. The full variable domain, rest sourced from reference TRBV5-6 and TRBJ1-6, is DAGVTQSPTHLIKTRGQQVTLRCSPKSGHDTVSWYQQALGQGPQFIFQYYEEEERQRGNFPDRFSGHQFPNYSSELNVNALLLGDSALYLCASSVGLRNSPLHFGNGTRLTVT.

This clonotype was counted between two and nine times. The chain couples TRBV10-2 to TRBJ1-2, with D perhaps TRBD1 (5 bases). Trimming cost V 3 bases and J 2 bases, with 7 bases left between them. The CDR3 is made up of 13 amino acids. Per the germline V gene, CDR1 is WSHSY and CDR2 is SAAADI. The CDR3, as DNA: TGCGCCAGCAGTGAAAGGGGCAACTATGGCTACACCTTC. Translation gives CASSERGNYGYTF.

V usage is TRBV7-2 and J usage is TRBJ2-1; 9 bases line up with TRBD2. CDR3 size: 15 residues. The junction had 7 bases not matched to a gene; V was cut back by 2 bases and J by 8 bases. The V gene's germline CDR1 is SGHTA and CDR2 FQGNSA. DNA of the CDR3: TGTGCCAGCAGCTTATTGCGGGGGGGCCTCGATGAGCAGTTCTTC. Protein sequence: CASSLLRGGLDEQFF.